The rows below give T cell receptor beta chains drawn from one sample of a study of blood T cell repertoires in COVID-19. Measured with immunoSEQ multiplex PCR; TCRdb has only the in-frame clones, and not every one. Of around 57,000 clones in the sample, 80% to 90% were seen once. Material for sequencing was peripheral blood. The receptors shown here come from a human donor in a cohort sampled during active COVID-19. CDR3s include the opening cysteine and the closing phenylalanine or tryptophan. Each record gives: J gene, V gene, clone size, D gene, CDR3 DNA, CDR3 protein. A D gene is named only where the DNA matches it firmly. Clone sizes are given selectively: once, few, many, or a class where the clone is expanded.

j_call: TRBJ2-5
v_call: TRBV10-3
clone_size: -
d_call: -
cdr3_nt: TGTGCCATCAGTGAGTCTGGTGGGGGGGAGACCCAGTACTTC
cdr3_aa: CAISESGGGETQYF

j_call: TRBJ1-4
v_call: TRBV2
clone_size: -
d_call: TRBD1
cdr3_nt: TGTGCCAGCAGGGGGACAGGGGGCGCTTTAGAAAAACTGTTTTTT
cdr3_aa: CASRGTGGALEKLFF

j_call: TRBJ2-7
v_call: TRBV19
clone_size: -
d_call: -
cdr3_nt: TGTGCCAGTAGTCCTTCTTCGGGAGAGCAGTACTTC
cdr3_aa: CASSPSSGEQYF

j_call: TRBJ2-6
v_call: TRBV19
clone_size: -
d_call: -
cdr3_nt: TGTGCCAGTAGTATAGCTCTCAGGGATTCTGGGGCCAACGTCCTGACTTTC
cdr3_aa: CASSIALRDSGANVLTF

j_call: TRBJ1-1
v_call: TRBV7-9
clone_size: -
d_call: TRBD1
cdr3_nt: TGTGCCAGCAGGTATAGACAGGGTGAAGCTTTCTTT
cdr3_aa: CASRYRQGEAFF

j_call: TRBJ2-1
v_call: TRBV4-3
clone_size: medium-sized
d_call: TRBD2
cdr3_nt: TGCGCCAGCAGCCAAGATTACGGACTAGCGTTTTTCAATGAGCAGTTCTTC
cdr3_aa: CASSQDYGLAFFNEQFF

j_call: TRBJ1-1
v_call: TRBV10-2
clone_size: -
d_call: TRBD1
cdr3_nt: TGCGCCAGCAGTGTGGACAGGGTGACGGCTGAAGCTTTCTTT
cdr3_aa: CASSVDRVTAEAFF

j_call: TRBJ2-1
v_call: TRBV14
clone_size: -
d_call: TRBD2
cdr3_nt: TGTGCCAGCAGCCAAGATCGGGAGGGGATGGGCAAGCACAATGAGCAGTTCTTC
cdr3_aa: CASSQDREGMGKHNEQFF

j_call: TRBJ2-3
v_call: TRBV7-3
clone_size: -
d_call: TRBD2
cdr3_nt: TGTGCCAGCAGCCGTAGCGGGGCAGATACGCAGTATTTT
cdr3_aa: CASSRSGADTQYF

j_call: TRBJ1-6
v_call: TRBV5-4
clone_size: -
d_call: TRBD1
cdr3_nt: TGTGCCAGCAGCTTCCGACAGGGTCGTAATTCACCCCTCCACTTT
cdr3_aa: CASSFRQGRNSPLHF

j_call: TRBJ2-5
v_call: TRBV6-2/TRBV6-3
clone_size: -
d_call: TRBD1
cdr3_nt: TGTGCCAGCAGTTCAGGGACAGCCGCCGGAGAGACCCAGTACTTC
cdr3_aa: CASSSGTAAGETQYF

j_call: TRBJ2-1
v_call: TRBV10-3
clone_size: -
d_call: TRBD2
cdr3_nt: TGTGCCATCAGAACTAGCGGGAGCTACAATGAGCAGTTCTTC
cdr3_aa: CAIRTSGSYNEQFF

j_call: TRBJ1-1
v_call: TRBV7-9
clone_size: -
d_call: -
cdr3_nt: TGTGCCAGCAGCCCGAGACTAAACGGACAGCGAATGAACACTGAAGCTTTCTTT
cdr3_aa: CASSPRLNGQRMNTEAFF

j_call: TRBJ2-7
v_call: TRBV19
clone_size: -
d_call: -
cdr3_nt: TGTGCCAGCCGATCGGCAGCCCGTCAGGGAGAGCAGTACTTC
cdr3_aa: CASRSAARQGEQYF

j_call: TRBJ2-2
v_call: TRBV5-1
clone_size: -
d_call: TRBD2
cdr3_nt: TGCGCCAGCAGCTTCACTAGCGGGGGGGCCCCCGGGGAGCTGTTTTTT
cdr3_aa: CASSFTSGGAPGELFF

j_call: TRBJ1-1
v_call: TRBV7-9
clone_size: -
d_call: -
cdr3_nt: TGTGCCAGCCGGAGGGCAGGGAAGAACACTGAAGCTTTCTTT
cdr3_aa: CASRRAGKNTEAFF

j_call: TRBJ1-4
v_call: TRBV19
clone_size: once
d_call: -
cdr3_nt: TGTGCCAGTAGTATCCAGGACAGTAGGAATGAAAAACTGTTTTTT
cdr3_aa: CASSIQDSRNEKLFF

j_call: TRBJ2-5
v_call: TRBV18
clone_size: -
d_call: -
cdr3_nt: TGTGCCAGCTTTCGGACTATCCAAGAGACCCAGTACTTC
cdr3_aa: CASFRTIQETQYF

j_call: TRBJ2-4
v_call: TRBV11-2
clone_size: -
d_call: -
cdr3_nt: TGTGCCAGCAGCGGGGGCAGGGGCCAGGCCAAAAACATTCAGTACTTC
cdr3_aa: CASSGGRGQAKNIQYF

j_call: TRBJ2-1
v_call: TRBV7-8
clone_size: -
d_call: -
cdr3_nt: TGTGCCAGCAGCTTAGCCGCCGGGAAGCAGTTCTTC
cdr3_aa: CASSLAAGKQFF

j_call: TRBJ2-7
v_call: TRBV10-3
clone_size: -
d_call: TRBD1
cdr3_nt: TGTGCCATCAGTTTAGGACAGGGGCGCGACGAGCAGTACTTC
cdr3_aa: CAISLGQGRDEQYF

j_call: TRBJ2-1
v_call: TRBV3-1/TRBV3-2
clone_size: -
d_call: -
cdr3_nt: TGTGCCAGCAGCCAATCCGGACAGCGCCCCGAGCAGTTCTTC
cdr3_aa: CASSQSGQRPEQFF

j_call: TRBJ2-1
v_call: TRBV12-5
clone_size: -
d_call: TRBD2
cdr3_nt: TGTGCTAGTGGCGAACCGGGACTAGCGGGAGGTATCTCCTACAATGAGCAGTTCTTC
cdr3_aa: CASGEPGLAGGISYNEQFF

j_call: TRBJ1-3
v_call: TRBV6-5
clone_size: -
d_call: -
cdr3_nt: TGTGCCAGCAGTTCCCCAGGTGGAAACACCATATATTTT
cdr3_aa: CASSSPGGNTIYF

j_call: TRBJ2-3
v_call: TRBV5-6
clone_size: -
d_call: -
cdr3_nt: TGTGCCAGCAGCTTTCAGGGACTCGTCACAGATACGCAGTATTTT
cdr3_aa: CASSFQGLVTDTQYF

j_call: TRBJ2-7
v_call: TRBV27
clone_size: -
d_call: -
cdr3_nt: TGTGCCAGCAGTTTAGGACGGGACACCATCCAGTACTTC
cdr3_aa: CASSLGRDTIQYF

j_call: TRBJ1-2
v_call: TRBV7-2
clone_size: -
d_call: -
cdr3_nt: TGTGCCAGCAGCTTAACAGCTAACTATGGCTACACCTTC
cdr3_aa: CASSLTANYGYTF